This T cell receptor (beta chain) emerged from a study of metastatic and nonmetastatic thyroid tumors. Findings and caveats of the study: Significantly higher TCR beta diversity was reportedly seen in malignant thyroid tumors than benign nodules, in blood and tumor.

This clone came up many times. What it binds is unknown. The V and J ends lost 7 bases and 1 base respectively, with 20 bases between them. Germline V lookup: CDR1 LNHDA, CDR2 SQIVND (reference sequence). The CDR3 loop spans 17 amino acids. Not a single patient had been given any form of treatment at any point before undergoing thyroid surgery. TCRdb reprocessed the PCR reads via MiXCR. The table includes around 28,000 clones, 25% to 35% detected once. This rearrangement joins TRBV19 to TRBJ1-5; D is unresolved. The specimen sequenced was blood. The origin of this receptor is a female donor with papillary thyroid cancer or a benign thyroid nodule (not recorded which). Some clones in this sample may be carry-over from other donors' samples. This CDR3 reads CASTHTMRRKSNQPQHF. The CDR3 nucleotides read TGTGCCAGTACCCATACCATGAGGCGGAAGAGCAATCAGCCCCAGCATTTT.